These 14 T cell receptor beta chains share one sample of origin, sequenced in a study of blood T cell repertoires in COVID-19. The protocol was immunoSEQ multiplex PCR, while the TCRdb copy is restricted to in-frame clones and leaves out a portion. The top ten hold roughly 15% of the sample, which has tens of thousands of clones, over 65% seen once. The sample was peripheral blood. The receptors here all came from a woman aged 70-85 years with acute or convalescent COVID-19.

This rearrangement joins TRBV4-1 to TRBJ1-5; maybe TRBD1 (5 bases). This CDR3 contains 14 residues. Germline V gene lookup returns CDR1 MGHRA and CDR2 YSYEKL. Trimming took off 1 base at V and 4 bases at J, with 8 bases between the two ends. In DNA, the CDR3 is TGCGCCAGCAGCCAAGCCCAGGGAAATCAGCCCCAGCATTTT. Residues: CASSQAQGNQPQHF.

The J gene is TRBJ1-1, the V gene TRBV6-5; possibly TRBD1 for D (6 bases). Germline CDR1 MNHEY, CDR2 SVGAGI. This CDR3 comprises 12 residues. Deletions cut 6 bases from V and 7 bases from J, with 12 bases between. This CDR3 is CASRDRKLEAFF. DNA for the CDR3: TGTGCCAGCAGGGACAGAAAGCTTGAAGCTTTCTTT.

The chain has TRBV27 and TRBJ2-7, with TRBD2 matching over 14 bases. CDR3 length equals 15 residues. The germline CDR1 and CDR2 sequences are MNHEY and SMNVEV (reference sequence). The junction had 3 bases not matched to a gene; V was cut back by 2 bases and J by 6 bases. CDR3 in amino acids: CASSLGTSGSGEQYV. Here the CDR3 DNA reads TGTGCCAGCAGTTTAGGGACTAGCGGGAGTGGCGAGCAGTACGTC.

This clone was recorded only once. The chain is built from TRBV4-1 and TRBJ2-2; the D gene is possibly TRBD2 (6 bases). The germline V gene has CDR1 MGHRA and CDR2 YSYEKL. The V end was cut by 0 bases, the J end by 5 bases, with 13 bases between. The CDR3 runs 16 residues. The CDR3 bases are TGCGCCAGCAGCCAAGATCGGGAGCCCGGAACCGGGGAGCTGTTTTTT. It is translated as CASSQDREPGTGELFF.

The chain employs TRBV3-1 (or the pseudogene TRBV3-2) and TRBJ1-2; D is undetermined. The CDR3 loop spans 13 amino acids. Deletions cut 5 bases from V and 5 bases from J, with 12 bases between. Germline-derived CDR1 and CDR2 are LGHDT and YNNKEL (reference sequence). The DNA of the CDR3 is TGTGCCAGCAGCTACGGGTCTGGTTATGGCTACACCTTC. It translates to CASSYGSGYGYTF.

The rearrangement uses TRBV4-1 and TRBJ2-1; 7 bases are a match to TRBD2. CDR1 is MGHRA and CDR2 is YSYEKL in the germline V gene. Trimming removed 9 bases from V and 3 bases from J; junction bases left unmatched: 14. This CDR3 comprises 16 residues. The CDR3 region is CASAPRREGFYNEQFF. The CDR3 DNA is TGCGCCAGTGCCCCTCGGAGGGAGGGATTCTACAATGAGCAGTTCTTC.

J is TRBJ1-1 and V is TRBV6-5, with D possibly matching TRBD1 (6 bases). Germline V gene sequence: CDR1 MNHEY, CDR2 SVGAGI. The CDR3 is 15 residues long. V was trimmed by 0 bases and J by 3 bases, leaving 11 bases between them. The CDR3: CASSYSRGGDTEAFF. CDR3 nucleotides: TGTGCCAGCAGTTACTCGAGGGGGGGGGACACTGAAGCTTTCTTT.

This clone was seen just once. This chain links TRBV4-3 with TRBJ2-2; the match to TRBD2 covers 14 bases. There are 17 residues in the CDR3. The V gene's germline CDR1 is LGHNA and CDR2 YSLEER. V shed 0 bases and J 6 bases; nucleotides not matched to a gene: 3. CDR3 sequence (DNA): TGCGCCAGCAGCCAAGATAGACTAGCGGGAGGGCCCGGGGAGCTGTTTTTT. Translating gives CASSQDRLAGGPGELFF.

The gene calls are TRBV5-7 and TRBJ2-7; TRBD1 matches 7 bases. TRBV5-7 is annotated as an ORF whose role is uncertain. V trimming: 6 bases; J trimming: 1 base; junction bases outside the gene matches: 10. This CDR3 has 15 residues. In DNA form, the CDR3 reads TGTGCCAGCACCTTAAGACAGGGAAGGTCCTACGAGCAGTACGTC. Amino acid sequence: CASTLRQGRSYEQYV.

This sequence joins TRBV9 and TRBJ2-2; 12 nucleotides match TRBD2. Germline assignment: CDR1 SGDLS and CDR2 YYNGEE. This CDR3 contains 19 residues. V gave up 3 bases and J gave up 6 bases; unmatched junction bases: 15. Here the CDR3 reads CASSARILAGGPSAGELFF. The CDR3 nucleotides read TGTGCCAGCAGCGCCCGAATACTAGCGGGAGGCCCTAGCGCCGGGGAGCTGTTTTTT.

The chain couples TRBV10-2 to TRBJ1-1, with D perhaps matching TRBD1 (5 bases). Trimming stripped 3 bases from V and 5 bases from J, with 10 bases between. CDR3 length: 13 amino acids. The germline V gene encodes CDR1 WSHSY and CDR2 SAAADI. The CDR3 DNA sequence: TGCGCCAGCAGTGAACAGGTAGTTACTGAAGCTTTCTTT. Protein: CASSEQVVTEAFF.

In this sample, this clone turned up a few times. V is TRBV5-4 and J is TRBJ1-2; D not resolved. V dropped 2 bases and J dropped 1 base, with 15 bases sitting between them. Germline V gene sequence: CDR1 SGHNT, CDR2 YYREEE (reference sequence). This CDR3 is built from 16 residues. The CDR3 nucleotides read TGTGCCAGCAGCTTCCGAGAAGGAGGCGTTAACTATGGCTACACCTTC. Translating it yields CASSFREGGVNYGYTF.

The rearrangement links TRBV5-6 to TRBJ2-1; 11 nucleotides agree with TRBD2. From germline, CDR1 is SGHDT and CDR2 YYEEEE. This CDR3 is built from 15 residues. Trimming cost V 2 bases and J 5 bases; bases outside gene matches: 3. The CDR3 sequence is CASSFLGLADNEQFF. CDR3 DNA: TGTGCCAGCAGCTTTTTGGGACTAGCGGACAATGAGCAGTTCTTC.

The rearrangement uses TRBV2 and TRBJ2-1; 8 bases line up with TRBD1. Looked up from germline, CDR1 is SNHLY and CDR2 is FYNNEI. The V segment lost 8 bases and the J segment 7 bases; nucleotides outside the gene matches: 7. This CDR3 spans 13 amino acids. CDR3 sequence reads: CASGGQGGNEQFF. The CDR3, as DNA: TGTGCCAGCGGAGGACAGGGTGGGAATGAGCAGTTCTTC.